Shown below are 22 T cell receptor beta chains from a single sample sequenced in a study of T cell repertoires in cytomegalovirus infection. TCRdb independently ran MiXCR on the reads; one entry per CDR3 protein. The repertoire holds over 300,000 distinct CDR3 sequences, with 15% to 20% as singletons. The sequenced material came from PBMCs. The source is a human donor in good health (CMV status not recorded). Some clones in this sample may be carry-over from other donors' samples.

This clonotype came up a few times. V is TRBV12-3 or TRBV12-4 and J is TRBJ1-2; the D is unclear. Trimming took off 7 bases at V and 4 bases at J, with 10 bases between the two ends. The CDR3 is made up of 12 amino acids. CDR3 sequence reads: CASTGLGYGYTF. The CDR3 DNA follows: TGTGCCAGCACCGGGCTCGGCTATGGCTACACCTTC.

This clonotype has a count of ten or more. V usage is TRBV12-3 or TRBV12-4 and J usage is TRBJ1-6; 7 bases are shared with TRBD1. This CDR3 contains 15 residues. Losses at the gene ends were 7 bases for V and 12 bases for J; bases not matched to a gene: 15. The CDR3 loop is CASTLRQGNGGPLHF. Written as DNA, the CDR3 is TGTGCCAGCACCCTTAGACAGGGCAATGGTGGACCCCTCCACTTT.

The sample holds a few counts of this clonotype. This chain joins TRBV28 and TRBJ1-2; tentatively, D is TRBD1 (5 bases). Germline CDR1 is MDHEN and CDR2 is SYDVKM. This CDR3 is built from 13 residues. The V and J ends lost 7 bases and 4 bases respectively, with 13 bases between them. The CDR3 DNA reads TGTGCCAGCAAAGATACAGGAGGCTATGGCTACACCTTC. It translates to CASKDTGGYGYTF.

This clonotype was counted once. This chain joins TRBV18 and TRBJ1-1; possibly TRBD1 for D (5 bases). Germline assignment: CDR1 KGHSH and CDR2 LQKENI. There are 14 residues in the CDR3. V gave up 3 bases and J gave up 7 bases, with 15 bases separating them. This CDR3 is CASSPGLGGGEAFF. In nucleotides, the CDR3 is TGTGCCAGCTCACCCGGCCTCGGGGGGGGTGAAGCTTTCTTT.

This clonotype has ten or more counts. The chain joins TRBV6-1 to TRBJ2-1; perhaps TRBD1 as D (5 bases). The V end lost 6 bases, the J end lost 1 base, and 13 bases lay between the germline ends. CDR3 length: 15 residues. Germline loops: CDR1 MNHNS, CDR2 SASEGT. The chain's CDR3 is CASRETARSYNEQFF. CDR3 nucleotide sequence: TGTGCCAGCAGGGAGACAGCCCGTTCCTACAATGAGCAGTTCTTC.

This clonotype has just a few counts. The rearrangement uses TRBV7-9 and TRBJ1-1; 9 bases line up with TRBD1. This CDR3 spans 16 amino acids. The V segment lost 0 bases and the J segment 3 bases; nucleotides outside the gene matches: 5. From germline, CDR1 is SEHNR and CDR2 FQNEAQ (reference sequence). In nucleotides, the CDR3 is TGTGCCAGCAGCTTAGCACCGGGACAGGGAGACACTGAAGCTTTCTTT. This gives the protein CASSLAPGQGDTEAFF.

This clonotype turned up a few times. The chain joins TRBV19 to TRBJ1-5; no firm D call. CDR1 and CDR2 (germline): LNHDA, SQIVND (reference sequence). This CDR3 has 18 residues. V lost 5 bases and J 2 bases, leaving 22 bases between the germline ends. CDR3: CASSSPSVGTAGNQPQHF. CDR3 DNA sequence: TGTGCCAGTAGTTCCCCCTCGGTCGGAACGGCAGGCAATCAGCCCCAGCATTTT.

This clonotype was recorded many times. The CDR3, as DNA: TGTGCCAGCAGCTTGACCATAGCGGGGACAGATACGCAGTATTTT. This sequence encodes CASSLTIAGTDTQYF. The V call is TRBV7-2, the J call TRBJ2-3; 8 bases agree with TRBD2. The CDR3 spans 15 residues. Germline loops: CDR1 SGHTA, CDR2 FQGNSA. J lost 3 bases, V lost 3 bases, and 5 bases had no gene match.

The table lists this clonotype with a few counts. This chain uses TRBV7-2 with TRBJ1-2; 11 bases fit TRBD1. The V gene's germline CDR1 is SGHTA and CDR2 FQGNSA. This CDR3 region has 14 residues. V lost 5 bases to trimming and J lost 8 bases; unmatched junction nucleotides: 7. Written as DNA, the CDR3 is TGTGCCAGCAGCCAAGGACAGGGGGCGATGGGCTACACCTTC. It codes for CASSQGQGAMGYTF.

This chain connects TRBV19 to TRBJ2-1, with D possibly TRBD1 on 6 matching bases. This CDR3 is built from 15 residues. V lost 3 bases and J 10 bases, leaving 19 bases between the germline ends. Germline CDR1 LNHDA, CDR2 SQIVND (reference sequence). This CDR3 reads CASSINRAQAGEQFF. DNA of the CDR3: TGTGCCAGTAGTATTAACAGGGCCCAGGCAGGAGAGCAGTTCTTC.

Remarks on this clonotype: This sequence may be a read error, since a much larger clone differs from it by one base. The rearrangement uses TRBV10-3 and TRBJ1-2; 8 nucleotides align to TRBD1. Germline V gene sequence: CDR1 ENHRY, CDR2 SYGVKD. The CDR3 is 14 residues long. The CDR3: CATHRGDLSYDYTF. Written as DNA, the CDR3 is TGTGCCACCCACAGGGGGGATCTTAGCTATGACTACACCTTC.

The table lists this clonotype with a count of one. At one end the junction does not follow the germline gene, possibly because of a read error. V usage is TRBV6-5 and J usage is TRBJ1-6; D is undetermined. The CDR3 loop spans 17 amino acids. Germline values: CDR1 MNHEY, CDR2 SVGAGI. The CDR3 nucleotides read TGTGCCAGCAGCTACTACGGAGGAGGGCGCCACAATTCACCCCTCCACTTT. Translating it yields CASSYYGGGRHNSPLHF.

The chain has TRBV28 and TRBJ1-1; D may be TRBD1 (5 bases). The CDR3 length is 14 residues. Per germline, CDR1 MDHEN and CDR2 SYDVKM. Between the trimmed V and J ends, which lost 3 bases and 5 bases, there was a span of 13 bases. CDR3 region: CASSFEGTGTEAFF. The CDR3 region has the DNA TGTGCCAGCAGTTTTGAAGGGACTGGGACTGAAGCTTTCTTT.

Only a few counts were recorded for this clonotype. V gene TRBV12-3 or TRBV12-4 combines with J gene TRBJ2-7; TRBD1 aligns across 9 bases. This CDR3 has 14 amino acids. After removal of 2 bases from V and 9 bases from J, the junction contained 8 bases not matched to a gene. The CDR3 bases are TGTGCCAGCAGTTTATCCGGACAGGGGTTGGGGCAGTACTTC. Translation gives CASSLSGQGLGQYF.

The chain's CDR3 is CASSSSLATEAFF. The CDR3, as DNA: TGTGCCAGCAGTTCGAGTTTAGCCACTGAAGCTTTCTTT. J is TRBJ1-1 and V is TRBV6-1; D remains ambiguous. This CDR3 has 13 amino acids. V dropped 5 bases and J dropped 4 bases, with 11 bases sitting between them. CDR1 and CDR2 from the germline V gene are MNHNS and SASEGT.

At least ten counts were recorded for this clonotype. The J gene is TRBJ2-1, the V gene TRBV6-5; tentatively, D is TRBD1 (5 bases). The CDR3 runs to 16 residues. V was trimmed by 2 bases and J by 2 bases, leaving 13 bases between them. Germline CDR1 MNHEY, CDR2 SVGAGI. The CDR3 nucleotides read TGTGCCAGCAGTTACCAGGGCCTCTCCACCTACAATGAGCAGTTCTTC. This translates into CASSYQGLSTYNEQFF.

The sample holds many counts of this clonotype. The genes are TRBV11-2 and TRBJ2-5; tentatively, D is TRBD2 (7 bases). The CDR3 totals 17 residues. Trimming cost V 5 bases and J 4 bases, with 23 bases left between them. Looked up from germline, CDR1 is SGHAT and CDR2 is FQNNGV. The CDR3, as DNA: TGTGCCAGCAGCCCTACTGGGCGGGGGCTTAGCGGAGAGACCCAGTACTTC. Its protein is CASSPTGRGLSGETQYF.

Ten or more counts support this clonotype. This CDR3 reads CASRVRDYETQYF. In nucleotides, the CDR3 is TGTGCCAGCAGGGTACGGGACTATGAGACCCAGTACTTC. V and J are TRBV6-1 and TRBJ2-5, with 7 positions matching TRBD2. CDR1 MNHNS and CDR2 SASEGT come from the germline V gene. After removal of 6 bases from V and 5 bases from J, the junction contained 6 bases not matched to a gene. The CDR3 is 13 amino acids.

CDR3 bases: TGTGCCATCACTCTCACCCACGAAAAACTGTTTTTT. Encoded protein: CAITLTHEKLFF. The genes are TRBV7-9 and TRBJ1-4, with D hard to call. This CDR3 is built from 12 residues. CDR1 and CDR2 (germline): SEHNR, FQNEAQ (reference sequence). Trimming removed 10 bases at V and 8 bases at J, with 14 bases between.

CDR3 region: CASSAATPNEQFF. For the CDR3, the DNA is TGTGCCAGCAGTGCAGCCACACCAAATGAGCAGTTCTTC. This chain connects TRBV6-1 to TRBJ2-1; unclear D gene. CDR1 is MNHNS, CDR2 SASEGT, per germline. CDR3 length: 13 residues. Trimming shortened V by 4 bases and J by 7 bases, and 11 bases separated the two germline ends.

This clonotype came up a few times. The chain carries TRBV20-1 and TRBJ2-4; TRBD2 aligns across 10 bases. J was trimmed by 7 bases and V by 6 bases; bases with no gene match: 9. The germline V gene has CDR1 DFQATT and CDR2 SNEGSKA (reference sequence). The CDR3 extends over 14 amino acids. CDR3 amino acids: CSAPPAGGRNIQYF. CDR3 DNA sequence: TGCAGTGCCCCCCCAGCGGGGGGGCGGAACATTCAGTACTTC.

This clonotype has just a few counts. The chain links TRBV20-1 to TRBJ2-7, with 9 bases fitting TRBD1. The V and J ends lost 6 bases and 3 bases, in that order; junction bases with no gene match: 12. This CDR3 is 15 amino acids long. Germline assignment: CDR1 DFQATT and CDR2 SNEGSKA (reference sequence). CDR3 loop: CSAVDPGTGYYEQYF. The CDR3 nucleotides are TGCAGTGCCGTAGACCCCGGGACAGGGTACTACGAGCAGTACTTC.